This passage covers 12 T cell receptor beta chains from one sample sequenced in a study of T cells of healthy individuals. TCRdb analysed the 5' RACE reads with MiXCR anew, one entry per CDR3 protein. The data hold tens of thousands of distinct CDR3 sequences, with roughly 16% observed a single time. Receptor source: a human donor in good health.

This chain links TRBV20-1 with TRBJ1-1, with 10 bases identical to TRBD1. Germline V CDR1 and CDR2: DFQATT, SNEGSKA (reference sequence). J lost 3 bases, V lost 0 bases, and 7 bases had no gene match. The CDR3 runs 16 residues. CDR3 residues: CSARDSGQGGYTEAFF. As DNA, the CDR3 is TGCAGTGCTAGAGATTCAGGACAGGGGGGATACACTGAAGCTTTCTTT.

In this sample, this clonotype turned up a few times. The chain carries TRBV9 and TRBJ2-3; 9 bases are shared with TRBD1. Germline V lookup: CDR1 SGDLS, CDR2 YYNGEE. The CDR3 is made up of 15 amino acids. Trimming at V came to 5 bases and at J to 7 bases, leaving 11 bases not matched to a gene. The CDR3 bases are TGTGCCAGCAGTGCGATAACAGGGGGCTTAAATACGCAGTATTTT. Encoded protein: CASSAITGGLNTQYF.

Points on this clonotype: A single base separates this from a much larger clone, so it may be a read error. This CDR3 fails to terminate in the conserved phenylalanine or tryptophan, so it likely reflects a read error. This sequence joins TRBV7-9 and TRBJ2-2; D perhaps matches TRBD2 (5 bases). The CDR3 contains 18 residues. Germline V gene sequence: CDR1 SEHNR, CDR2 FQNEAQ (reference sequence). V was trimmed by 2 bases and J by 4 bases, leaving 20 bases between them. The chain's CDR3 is CASSLLFGRGSITGELFS. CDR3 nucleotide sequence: TGTGCCAGCAGCTTATTATTCGGACGTGGGAGTATCACCGGGGAGCTGTTTTCT.

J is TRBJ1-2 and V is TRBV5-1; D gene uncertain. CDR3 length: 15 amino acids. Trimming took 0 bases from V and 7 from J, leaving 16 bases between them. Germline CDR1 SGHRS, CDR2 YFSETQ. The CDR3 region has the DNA TGCGCCAGCAGCTTGGGGGCAGGCCTAGGAAGTGGCTACACCTTC. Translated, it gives CASSLGAGLGSGYTF.

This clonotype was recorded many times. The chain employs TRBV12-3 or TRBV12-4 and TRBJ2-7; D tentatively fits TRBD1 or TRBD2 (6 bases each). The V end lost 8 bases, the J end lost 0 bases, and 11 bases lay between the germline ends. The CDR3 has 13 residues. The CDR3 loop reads CASARGVSYEQYF. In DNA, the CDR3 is TGTGCCAGCGCTAGGGGGGTCTCCTACGAGCAGTACTTC.

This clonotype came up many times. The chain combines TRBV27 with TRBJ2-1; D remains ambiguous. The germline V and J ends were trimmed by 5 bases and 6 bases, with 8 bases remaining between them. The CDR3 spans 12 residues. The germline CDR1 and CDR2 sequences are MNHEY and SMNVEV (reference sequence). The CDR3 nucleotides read TGTGCCAGCAGTCCAGACTTCAATGAGCAGTTCTTC. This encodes CASSPDFNEQFF.

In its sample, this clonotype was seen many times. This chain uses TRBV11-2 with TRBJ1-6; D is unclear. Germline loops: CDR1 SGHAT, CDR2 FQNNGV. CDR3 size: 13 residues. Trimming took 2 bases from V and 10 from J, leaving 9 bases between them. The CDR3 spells CASSLFGESPLHF. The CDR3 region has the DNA TGTGCCAGCAGCTTATTTGGGGAGTCACCCCTCCACTTT.

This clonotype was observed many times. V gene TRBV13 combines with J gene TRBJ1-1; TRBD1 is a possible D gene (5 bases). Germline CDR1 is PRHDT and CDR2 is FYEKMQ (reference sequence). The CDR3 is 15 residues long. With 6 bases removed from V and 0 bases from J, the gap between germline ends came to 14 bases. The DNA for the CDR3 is TGTGCCAGCAGGAATAGGGGAGGGATGAACACTGAAGCTTTCTTT. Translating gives CASRNRGGMNTEAFF.

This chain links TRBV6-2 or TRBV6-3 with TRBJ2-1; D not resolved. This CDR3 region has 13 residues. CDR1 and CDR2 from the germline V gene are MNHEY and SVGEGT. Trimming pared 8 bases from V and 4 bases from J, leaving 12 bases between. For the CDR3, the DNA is TGTGCCAGCTCGGTGACAAATTACAATGAGCAGTTCTTC. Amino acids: CASSVTNYNEQFF.

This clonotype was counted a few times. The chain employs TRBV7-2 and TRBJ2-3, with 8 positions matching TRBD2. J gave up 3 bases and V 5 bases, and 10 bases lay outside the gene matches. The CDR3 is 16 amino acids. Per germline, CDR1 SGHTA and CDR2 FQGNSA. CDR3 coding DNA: TGTGCCAGCAGCCCTAGACGGGGGGGCGGGACAGATACGCAGTATTTT. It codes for CASSPRRGGGTDTQYF.

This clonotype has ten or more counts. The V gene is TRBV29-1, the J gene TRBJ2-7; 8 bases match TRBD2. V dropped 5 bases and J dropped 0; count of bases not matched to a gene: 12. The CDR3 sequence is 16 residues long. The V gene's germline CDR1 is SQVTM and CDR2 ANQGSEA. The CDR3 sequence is CSVTRRAGASSYEQYF. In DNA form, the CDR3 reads TGCAGCGTTACCCGGAGAGCGGGGGCCAGCTCCTACGAGCAGTACTTC.

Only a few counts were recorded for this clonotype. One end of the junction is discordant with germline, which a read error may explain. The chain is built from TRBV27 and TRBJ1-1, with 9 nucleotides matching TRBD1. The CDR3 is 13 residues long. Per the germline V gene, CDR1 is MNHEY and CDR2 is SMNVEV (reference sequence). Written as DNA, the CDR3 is TGTGCCAGCCAAAAGGGACAGGGCCACCATGTCGTTTTT. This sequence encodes CASQKGQGHHVVF.